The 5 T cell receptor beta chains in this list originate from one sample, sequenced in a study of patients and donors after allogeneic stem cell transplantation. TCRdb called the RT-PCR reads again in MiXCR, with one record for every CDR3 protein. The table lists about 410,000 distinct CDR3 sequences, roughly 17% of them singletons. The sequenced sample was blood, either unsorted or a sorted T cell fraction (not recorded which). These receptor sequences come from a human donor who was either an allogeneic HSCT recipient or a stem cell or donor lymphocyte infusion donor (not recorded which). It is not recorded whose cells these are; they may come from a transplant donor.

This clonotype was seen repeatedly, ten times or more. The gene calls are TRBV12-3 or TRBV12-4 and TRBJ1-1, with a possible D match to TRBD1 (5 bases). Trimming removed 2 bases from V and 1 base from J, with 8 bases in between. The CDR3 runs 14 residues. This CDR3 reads CASSLLGPNTEAFF. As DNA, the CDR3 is TGTGCCAGCAGTTTATTGGGGCCGAACACTGAAGCTTTCTTT.

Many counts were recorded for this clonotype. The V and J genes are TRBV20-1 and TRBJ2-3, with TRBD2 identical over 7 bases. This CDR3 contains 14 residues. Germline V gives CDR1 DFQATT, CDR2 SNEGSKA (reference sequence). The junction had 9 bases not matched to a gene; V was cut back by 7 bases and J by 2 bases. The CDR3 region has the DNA TGCAGTGTGGGGCTAGCGGCCTCCACAGATACGCAGTATTTT. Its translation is CSVGLAASTDTQYF.

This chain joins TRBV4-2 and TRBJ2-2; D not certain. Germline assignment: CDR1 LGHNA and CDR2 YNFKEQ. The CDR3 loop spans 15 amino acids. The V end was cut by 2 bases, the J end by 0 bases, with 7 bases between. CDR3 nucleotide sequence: TGTGCCAGCAGCCAACCTCCAGCGAACACCGGGGAGCTGTTTTTT. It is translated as CASSQPPANTGELFF.

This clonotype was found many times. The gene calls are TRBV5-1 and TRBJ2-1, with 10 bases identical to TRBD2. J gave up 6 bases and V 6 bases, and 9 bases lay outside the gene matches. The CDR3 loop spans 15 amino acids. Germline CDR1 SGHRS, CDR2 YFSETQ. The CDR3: CASTLAGERFNEQFF. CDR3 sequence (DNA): TGCGCCAGCACCCTAGCGGGAGAAAGGTTCAATGAGCAGTTCTTC.

The CDR3: CSAKRGTGGPQPQHF. CDR3 DNA sequence: TGCAGTGCAAAAAGGGGGACAGGGGGCCCCCAGCCCCAGCATTTT. This sequence joins TRBV20-1 and TRBJ1-5; 12 bases are a match to TRBD1. This CDR3 region has 15 residues. V lost 6 bases and J lost 7; bases outside the gene matches: 10. Germline CDR1 is DFQATT and CDR2 is SNEGSKA (reference sequence).